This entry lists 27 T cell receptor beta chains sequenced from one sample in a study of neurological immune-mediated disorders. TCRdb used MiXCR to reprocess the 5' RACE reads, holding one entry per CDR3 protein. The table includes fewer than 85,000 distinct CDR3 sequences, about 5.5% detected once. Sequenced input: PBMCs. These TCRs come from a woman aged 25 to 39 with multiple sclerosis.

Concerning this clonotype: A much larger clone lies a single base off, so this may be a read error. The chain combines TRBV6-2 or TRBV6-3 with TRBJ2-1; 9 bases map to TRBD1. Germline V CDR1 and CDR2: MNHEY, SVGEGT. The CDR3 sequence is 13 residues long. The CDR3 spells CASRRQGVSERFF. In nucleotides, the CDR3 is TGTGCCAGCAGGAGACAGGGGGTAAGCGAGCGGTTCTTC.

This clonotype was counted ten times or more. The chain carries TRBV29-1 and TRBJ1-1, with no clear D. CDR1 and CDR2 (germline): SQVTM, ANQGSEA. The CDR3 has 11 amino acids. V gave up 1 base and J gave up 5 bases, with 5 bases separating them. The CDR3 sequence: CSVEAGTEAFF. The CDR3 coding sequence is TGCAGCGTTGAAGCCGGAACTGAAGCTTTCTTT.

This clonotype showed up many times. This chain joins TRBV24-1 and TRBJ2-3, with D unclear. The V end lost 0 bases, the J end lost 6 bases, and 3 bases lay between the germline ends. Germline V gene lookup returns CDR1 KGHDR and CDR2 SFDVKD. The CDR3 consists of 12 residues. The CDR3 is CATSDLSDTQYF. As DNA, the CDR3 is TGTGCCACCAGTGATTTGTCCGATACGCAGTATTTT.

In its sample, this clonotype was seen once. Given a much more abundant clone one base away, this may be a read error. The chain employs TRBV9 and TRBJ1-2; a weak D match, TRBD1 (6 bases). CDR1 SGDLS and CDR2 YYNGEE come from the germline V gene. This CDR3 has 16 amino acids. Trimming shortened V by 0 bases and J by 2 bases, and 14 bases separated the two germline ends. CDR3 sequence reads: CASSVASSTGNYGYTF. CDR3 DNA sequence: TGTGCCAGCAGCGTAGCCTCTAGTACAGGGAACTATGGCTACACCTTC.

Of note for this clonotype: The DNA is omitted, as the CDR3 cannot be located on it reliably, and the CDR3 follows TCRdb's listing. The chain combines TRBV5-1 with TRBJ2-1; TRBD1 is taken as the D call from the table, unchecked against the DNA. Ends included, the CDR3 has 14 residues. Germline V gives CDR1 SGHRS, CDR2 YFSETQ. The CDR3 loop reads CASSFGPGDNEQFF.

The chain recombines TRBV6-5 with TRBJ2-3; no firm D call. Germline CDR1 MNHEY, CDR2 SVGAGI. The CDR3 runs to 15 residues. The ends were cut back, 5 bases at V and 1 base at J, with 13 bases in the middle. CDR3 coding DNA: TGTGCCAGCAGTATAATAACATCGGGCACAGATACGCAGTATTTT. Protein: CASSIITSGTDTQYF.

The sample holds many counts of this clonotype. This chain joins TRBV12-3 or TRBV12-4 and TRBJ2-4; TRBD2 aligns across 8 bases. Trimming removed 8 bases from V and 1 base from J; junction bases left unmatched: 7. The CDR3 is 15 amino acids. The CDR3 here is CASGLSGEAKNIQYF. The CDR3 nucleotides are TGTGCCAGCGGCCTTAGCGGGGAGGCCAAAAACATTCAGTACTTC.

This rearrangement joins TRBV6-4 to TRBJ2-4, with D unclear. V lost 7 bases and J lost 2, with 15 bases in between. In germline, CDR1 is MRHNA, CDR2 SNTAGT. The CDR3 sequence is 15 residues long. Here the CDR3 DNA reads TGTGCCAGCAAATACCCTGGTAGCCCCAAAAACATTCAGTACTTC. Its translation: CASKYPGSPKNIQYF.

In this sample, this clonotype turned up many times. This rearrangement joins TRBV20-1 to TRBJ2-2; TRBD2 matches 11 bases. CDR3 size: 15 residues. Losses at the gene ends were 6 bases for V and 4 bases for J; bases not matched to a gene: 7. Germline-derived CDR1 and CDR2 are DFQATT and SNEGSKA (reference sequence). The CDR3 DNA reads TGCAGTGCACAACTAGCGGGAGATGTCACCGGGGAGCTGTTTTTT. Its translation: CSAQLAGDVTGELFF.

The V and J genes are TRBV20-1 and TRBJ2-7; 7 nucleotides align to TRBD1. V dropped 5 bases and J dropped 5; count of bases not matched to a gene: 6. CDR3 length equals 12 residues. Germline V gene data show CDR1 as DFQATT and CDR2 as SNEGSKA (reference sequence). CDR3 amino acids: CSAAGTANEQYF. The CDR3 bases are TGCAGTGCTGCAGGGACAGCAAACGAGCAGTACTTC.

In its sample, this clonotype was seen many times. The CDR3 region has the DNA TGTGCCATCAGTGCACAGGGGGTGGAGACCCAGTACTTC. Amino acid sequence: CAISAQGVETQYF. The chain is built from TRBV10-3 and TRBJ2-5; 8 nucleotides line up with TRBD1. This CDR3 has 13 residues. Germline assignment: CDR1 ENHRY and CDR2 SYGVKD. Unmatched junction bases numbered 3, after V lost 4 bases and J lost 5 bases.

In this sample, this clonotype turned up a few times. The CDR3 here is CASSLNRGQGTDTQYF. As DNA, the CDR3 is TGTGCCAGCAGCTTGAACAGGGGGCAGGGCACAGATACGCAGTATTTT. The gene calls are TRBV5-6 and TRBJ2-3, with 9 bases matching TRBD1. The CDR3 length is 16 residues. V was clipped by 1 base and J by 1 base; unmatched bases: 4. Germline lookup yields CDR1 SGHDT and CDR2 YYEEEE.

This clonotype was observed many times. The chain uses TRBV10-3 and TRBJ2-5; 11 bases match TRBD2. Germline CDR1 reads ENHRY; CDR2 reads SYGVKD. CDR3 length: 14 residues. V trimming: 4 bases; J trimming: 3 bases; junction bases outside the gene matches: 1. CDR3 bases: TGTGCCATCAGTGGGGGACTAGCGGAAGAGACCCAGTACTTC. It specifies CAISGGLAEETQYF.

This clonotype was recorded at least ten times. The CDR3 nucleotides are TGTGCCAGCACCCCCCTTGGACTAGCCAAAAACATTCAGTACTTC. Translation: CASTPLGLAKNIQYF. V is TRBV7-9 and J is TRBJ2-4; possible D gene TRBD2, 5 bases. This CDR3 is built from 15 residues. V was shortened by 7 bases and J by 0 bases, with 13 bases between the two germline ends. Germline CDR1 SEHNR, CDR2 FQNEAQ (reference sequence).

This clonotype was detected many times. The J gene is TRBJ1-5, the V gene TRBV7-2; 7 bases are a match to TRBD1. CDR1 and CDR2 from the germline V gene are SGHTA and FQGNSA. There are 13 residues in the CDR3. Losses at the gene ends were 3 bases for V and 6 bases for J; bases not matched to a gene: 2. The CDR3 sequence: CASSFDRAQPQHF. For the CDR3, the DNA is TGTGCCAGCAGCTTTGACAGGGCTCAGCCCCAGCATTTT.

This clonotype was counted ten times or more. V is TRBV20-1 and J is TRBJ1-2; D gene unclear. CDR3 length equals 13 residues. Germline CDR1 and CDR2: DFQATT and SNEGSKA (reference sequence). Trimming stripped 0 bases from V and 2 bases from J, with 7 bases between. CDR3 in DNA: TGCAGTGCTAGAGATTCCCAGAACTATGGCTACACCTTC. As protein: CSARDSQNYGYTF.

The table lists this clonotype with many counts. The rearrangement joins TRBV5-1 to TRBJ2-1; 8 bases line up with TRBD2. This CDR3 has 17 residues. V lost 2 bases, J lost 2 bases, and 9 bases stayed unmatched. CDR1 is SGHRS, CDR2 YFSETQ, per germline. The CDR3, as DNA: TGCGCCAGCAGCTTAGTTTTCCCGGGAGGGACCTACAATGAGCAGTTCTTC. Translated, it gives CASSLVFPGGTYNEQFF. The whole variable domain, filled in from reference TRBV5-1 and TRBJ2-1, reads KAGVTQTPRYLIKTRGQQVTLSCSPISGHRSVSWYQQTPGQGLQFLFEYFSETQRNKGNFPGRFSGRQFSNSRSEMNVSTLELGDSALYLCASSLVFPGGTYNEQFFGPGTRLTVL.

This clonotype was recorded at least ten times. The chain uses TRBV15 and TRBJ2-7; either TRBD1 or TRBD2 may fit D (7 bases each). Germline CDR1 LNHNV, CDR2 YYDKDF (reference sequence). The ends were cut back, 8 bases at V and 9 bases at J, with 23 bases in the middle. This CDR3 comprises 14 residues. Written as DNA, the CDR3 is TGTGCCACCCAAGGGGGCGCGAGTCGGGGGGCGCAGTACTTC. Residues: CATQGGASRGAQYF.

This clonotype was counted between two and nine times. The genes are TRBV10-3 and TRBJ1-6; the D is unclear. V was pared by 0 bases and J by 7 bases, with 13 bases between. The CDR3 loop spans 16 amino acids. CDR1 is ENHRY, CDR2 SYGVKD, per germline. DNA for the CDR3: TGTGCCATCAGTGAGTCGGGGATGTTGAAAAATTCACCCCTCCACTTT. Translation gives CAISESGMLKNSPLHF.

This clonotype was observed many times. CDR3 in amino acids: CAIKGARPGQDEQYF. The DNA for the CDR3 is TGTGCCATCAAAGGGGCACGGCCGGGTCAGGACGAGCAGTACTTC. The chain carries TRBV10-3 and TRBJ2-7, with D possibly TRBD1 on 5 matching bases. The V gene lost 7 bases and the J gene lost 5 bases, with 21 bases spanning the gap. This CDR3 has 15 residues. Germline lookup yields CDR1 ENHRY and CDR2 SYGVKD.

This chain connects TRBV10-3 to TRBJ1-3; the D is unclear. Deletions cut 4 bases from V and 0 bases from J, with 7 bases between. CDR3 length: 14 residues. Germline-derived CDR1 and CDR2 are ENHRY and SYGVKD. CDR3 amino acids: CAISGTASGNTIYF. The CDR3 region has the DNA TGTGCCATCAGTGGGACGGCCTCTGGAAACACCATATATTTT.

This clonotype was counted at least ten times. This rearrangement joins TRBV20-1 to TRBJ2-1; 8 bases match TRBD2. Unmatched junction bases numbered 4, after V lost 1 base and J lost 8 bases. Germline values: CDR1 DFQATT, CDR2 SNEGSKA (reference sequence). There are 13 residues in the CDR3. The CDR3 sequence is CSARVGLAYEQFF. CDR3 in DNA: TGCAGTGCTAGAGTAGGACTAGCTTATGAGCAGTTCTTC.

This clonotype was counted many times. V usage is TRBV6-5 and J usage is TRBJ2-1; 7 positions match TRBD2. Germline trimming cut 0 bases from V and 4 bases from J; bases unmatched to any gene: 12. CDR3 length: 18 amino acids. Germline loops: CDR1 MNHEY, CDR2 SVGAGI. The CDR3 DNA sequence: TGTGCCAGCAGTTACTCAGTGGGTTTTCTAGCGGCTTACAATGAGCAGTTCTTC. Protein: CASSYSVGFLAAYNEQFF.

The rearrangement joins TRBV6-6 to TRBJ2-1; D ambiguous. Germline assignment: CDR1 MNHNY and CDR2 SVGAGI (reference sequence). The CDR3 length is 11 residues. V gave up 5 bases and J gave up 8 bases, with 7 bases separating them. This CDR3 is CASSVFDEQFF. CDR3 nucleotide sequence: TGTGCCAGCAGTGTCTTCGATGAGCAGTTCTTC.

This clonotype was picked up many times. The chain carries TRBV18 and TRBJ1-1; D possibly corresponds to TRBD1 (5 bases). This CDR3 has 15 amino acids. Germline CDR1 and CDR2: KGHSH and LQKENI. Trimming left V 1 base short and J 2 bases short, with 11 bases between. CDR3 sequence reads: CASSPQGAINTEAFF. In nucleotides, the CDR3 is TGTGCCAGCTCACCACAAGGGGCAATTAACACTGAAGCTTTCTTT. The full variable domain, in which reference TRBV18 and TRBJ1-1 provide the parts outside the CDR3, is NAGVMQNPRHLVRRRGQEARLRCSPMKGHSHVYWYRQLPEEGLKFMVYLQKENIIDESGMPKERFSAEFPKEGPSILRIQQVVRGDSAAYFCASSPQGAINTEAFFGQGTRLTVV.

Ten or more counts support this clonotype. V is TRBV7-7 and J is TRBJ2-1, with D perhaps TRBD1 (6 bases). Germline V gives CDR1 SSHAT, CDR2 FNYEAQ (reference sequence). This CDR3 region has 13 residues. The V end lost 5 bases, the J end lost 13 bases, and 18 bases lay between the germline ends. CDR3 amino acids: CASSPLGQQEQFF. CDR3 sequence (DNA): TGTGCCAGCAGCCCCCTAGGACAGCAGGAACAGTTCTTC. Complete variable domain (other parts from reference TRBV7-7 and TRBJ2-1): GAGVSQSPRYKVTKRGQDVTLRCDPISSHATLYWYQQALGQGPEFLTYFNYEAQPDKSGLPSDRFSAERPEGSISTLTIQRTEQRDSAMYRCASSPLGQQEQFFGPGTRLTVL.

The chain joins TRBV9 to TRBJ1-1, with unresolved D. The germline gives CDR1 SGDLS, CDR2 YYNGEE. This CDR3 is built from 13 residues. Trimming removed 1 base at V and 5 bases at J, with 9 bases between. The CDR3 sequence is CASSVSGGTEAFF. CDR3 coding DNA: TGTGCCAGCAGCGTATCTGGAGGGACTGAAGCTTTCTTT.